The clone carrying this TCR beta chain has a count of ten or more. The antigen is not known. The data derive from a study of T cell repertoires in cytomegalovirus infection. General study results and limits: The ex vivo response was dominated by HLA-C-restricted CMV-specific TCR beta clonotypes.

TCRdb analysed the reads with MiXCR anew, one entry per CDR3 protein. The sample contains about half a million distinct CDR3 sequences, 25% to 35% of which appear only once. V lost 3 bases to trimming and J lost 5 bases, with 7 bases between them. Germline CDR1 is SGHTA and CDR2 is FQGNSA. The CDR3 has 12 residues. The source is a human donor in good health (CMV status not recorded). Some clones in this sample may be carry-over from other donors' samples. This material consisted of cultured PBMCs, taken from culture after CMV antigen stimulation. The genes are TRBV7-2 and TRBJ2-5; no firm D call. This CDR3 is CASSLMEETQYF. Here the CDR3 DNA reads TGTGCCAGCAGCTTGATGGAGGAGACCCAGTACTTC.